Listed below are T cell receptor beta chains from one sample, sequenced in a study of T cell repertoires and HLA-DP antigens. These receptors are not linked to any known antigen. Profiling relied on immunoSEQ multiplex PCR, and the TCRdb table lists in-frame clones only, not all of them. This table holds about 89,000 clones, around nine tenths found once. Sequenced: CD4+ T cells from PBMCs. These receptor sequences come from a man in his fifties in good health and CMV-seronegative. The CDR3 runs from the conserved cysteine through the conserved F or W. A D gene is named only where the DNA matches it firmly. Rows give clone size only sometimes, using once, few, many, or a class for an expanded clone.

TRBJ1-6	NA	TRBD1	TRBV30	TGTGCCTGGAGTCCGGGACAGAGGAATTCACCCCTCCACTTT	CAWSPGQRNSPLHF
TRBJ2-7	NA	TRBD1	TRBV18	TGTGCCAGCTCACCATCGGGACAGGCGTTCTACGAGCAGTACTTC	CASSPSGQAFYEQYF
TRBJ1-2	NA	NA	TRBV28	TGTGCCAGCGAAGGAAGGGGGGGACAAGGCTATGGCTACACCTTC	CASEGRGGQGYGYTF
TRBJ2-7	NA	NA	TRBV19	TGTGCCAGTAGTATAATGGGGACGGGCGAGCAGTACTTC	CASSIMGTGEQYF
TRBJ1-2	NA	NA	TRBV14	TGTGCCAGCAGCCGAGACAGGAACTATGGCTACACCTTC	CASSRDRNYGYTF
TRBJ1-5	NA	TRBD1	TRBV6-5	TGTGCCAGCAGTTTCGGGACAGCAAGCAATCAGCCCCAGCATTTT	CASSFGTASNQPQHF
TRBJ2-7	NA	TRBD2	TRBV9	TGTGCCAGCAGCGTAGAAGGTAGCGGGAGCTCCTACGAGCAGTACTTC	CASSVEGSGSSYEQYF
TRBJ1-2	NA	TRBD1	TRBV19	TGTGCCAGTAGAGCCCAGGGGGCTGACTATGGCTACACCTTC	CASRAQGADYGYTF
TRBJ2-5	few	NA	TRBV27	TGTGCCAGCAGTTTAGCCCTAGCTGAGACCCAGTACTTC	CASSLALAETQYF
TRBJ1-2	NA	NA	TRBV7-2	TGTGCCAGCAGCCCGACAGTCAATGGCTACACCTTC	CASSPTVNGYTF
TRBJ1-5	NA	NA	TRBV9	TGTGCCAGCAGCGTAGGGGCAACCGGGCCCCAGCATTTT	CASSVGATGPQHF
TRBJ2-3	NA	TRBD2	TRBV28	TGTGCCAGCAGTTTAGCCGGGGGGGGAGCAGATACGCAGTATTTT	CASSLAGGGADTQYF
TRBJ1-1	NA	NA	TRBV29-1	TGCAGCGTTGCTGGCAGCCTGAACACTGAAGCTTTCTTT	CSVAGSLNTEAFF
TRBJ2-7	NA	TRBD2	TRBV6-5	TGTGCCAGCAGTAAACGGACTAGCGGCTACGAGCAGTACTTC	CASSKRTSGYEQYF
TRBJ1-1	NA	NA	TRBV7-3	TGTGCCAGCAGCCTAACTTCAGTGAACACTGAAGCTTTCTTT	CASSLTSVNTEAFF
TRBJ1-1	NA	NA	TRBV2	TGTGCCAGCAGGAATGGCAGGGCCACTGAAGCTTTCTTT	CASRNGRATEAFF
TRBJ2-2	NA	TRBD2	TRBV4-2	TGTGCCAGCAGCCTAAGCACAGGAGCGGGGGGCGGTACCGGGGAGCTGTTTTTT	CASSLSTGAGGGTGELFF
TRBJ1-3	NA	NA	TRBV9	TGTGCCAGCAGCGTAGGTGCAATCTCTGGAAACACCATATATTTT	CASSVGAISGNTIYF
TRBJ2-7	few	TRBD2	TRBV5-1	TGCGCCAGCAGCTTGACCGCTAGCGGGGCTTACGAGCAGTACTTC	CASSLTASGAYEQYF
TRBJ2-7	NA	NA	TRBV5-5	TGTGCCAGCAGCCGCCAGGGCCAGGGTGCCTACGAGCAGTACTTC	CASSRQGQGAYEQYF
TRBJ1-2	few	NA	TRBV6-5	TGTGCCAGCAGTTACGACAGAATCGGTGGCTACACCTTC	CASSYDRIGGYTF
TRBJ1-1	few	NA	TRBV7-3	TGTGCCAGCAGCTTTCGGGACGTAGGCACTGAAGCTTTCTTT	CASSFRDVGTEAFF
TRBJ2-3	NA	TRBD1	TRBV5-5	TGTGCCAGCAGCTTGTTCTTGTCGGGACAGTCAGATACGCAGTATTTT	CASSLFLSGQSDTQYF
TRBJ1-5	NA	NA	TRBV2	TGTGCCAGCAGTGAACAGGGGATAAACCTCAATCAGCCCCAGCATTTT	CASSEQGINLNQPQHF
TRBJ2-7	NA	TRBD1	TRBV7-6	TGTGCCAGCAGTAAAGGGACAGGGGAGTACGAGCAGTACTTC	CASSKGTGEYEQYF
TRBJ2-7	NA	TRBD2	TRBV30	TGTGCCTGGAGTTATGCAAGCGGGAGGGCCCACGAGCAGTACTTC	CAWSYASGRAHEQYF
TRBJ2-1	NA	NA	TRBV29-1	TGCAGCCTAAGGGTTAGCCACAATGAGCAGTTCTTC	CSLRVSHNEQFF
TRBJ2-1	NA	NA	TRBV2	TGTGCCAGCAGCTACGACAATGAGCAGTTCTTC	CASSYDNEQFF
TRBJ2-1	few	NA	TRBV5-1	TGCGCCAGCAGCTTGGTAACCAAGGGAGGCGAGCAGTTCTTC	CASSLVTKGGEQFF
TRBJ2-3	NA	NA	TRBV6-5	TGTGCCAGCAGTTACGATTCGGCAGATACGCAGTATTTT	CASSYDSADTQYF
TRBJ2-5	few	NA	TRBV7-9	TGTGCCAGCAGCTTTGGTGGCAGTGGTCAAGAGACCCAGTACTTC	CASSFGGSGQETQYF
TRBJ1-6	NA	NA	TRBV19	TGTGCCAGTAATCCAGCAAGCTCCTATAATTCACCCTTCCACTTT	CASNPASSYNSPFHF
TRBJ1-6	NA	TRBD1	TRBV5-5	TGTGCCAGCACCTTGGGGGCGGGACAGGGGCCACCCCTCCACTTT	CASTLGAGQGPPLHF
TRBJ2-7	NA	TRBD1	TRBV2	TGTGCCAGCAGTGAAGCGCGGACAGGCTCGGGGGAGCAGTACTTC	CASSEARTGSGEQYF
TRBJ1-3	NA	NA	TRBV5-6	TGTGCCAGCAGCTTACAGGCCCTCTCTGGAAACACCATATATTTT	CASSLQALSGNTIYF
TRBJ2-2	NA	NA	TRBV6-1	TGTGCCAGCAGTGATTTGTGGAACACCGGGGAGCTGTTTTTT	CASSDLWNTGELFF
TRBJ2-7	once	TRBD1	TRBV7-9	TGTGCCAGCAGAGAGGGACAGGGGAGCTCCTACGAGCAGTACTTC	CASREGQGSSYEQYF
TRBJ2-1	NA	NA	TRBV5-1	TGCGCCAGCAGCTTGGTCGGAGAACCTTACAATGAGCAGTTCTTC	CASSLVGEPYNEQFF
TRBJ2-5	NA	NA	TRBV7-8	TGTGCCAGCAGCGCAGGGGTTCCGGAGACCCAGTACTTC	CASSAGVPETQYF